The subject of this entry is one TCR beta chain. As yet, its antigen is unknown. The CDR3 spans 17 residues. CDR1 and CDR2 from the germline V gene are SGHRS and YFSETQ. Between the trimmed V and J ends, which lost 0 bases and 4 bases, there was a span of 16 bases. These data belong to a study of graft-versus-host responses after intestinal transplantation. Study context: Recipients got multivisceral, liver-intestinal, or isolated intestinal transplants. All recipients were given anti-thymocyte globulin induction, and tacrolimus and steroids were then administered for around three years. Study-wide results and limits: Detection of GvH clones occurred in recipient marrow, and some had their first appearance in ileum or blood. Early declines in HvG clones that occurred post-transplant were associated with peak circulating GvH clone levels.

Using immunoSEQ multiplex PCR, the repertoire was profiled, and TCRdb retains in-frame clones only, with some absent. In the table there are 9,500 to 12,000 clones, 90% to 95% of which are singletons. Specified time point: postoperative day 105 after intestinal transplantation (dayNNNN = postoperative day). The sample in question was PBMCs, obtained 105 days after intestinal transplantation. J is TRBJ2-2 and V is TRBV5-1; D gene ambiguous. This TCR was recovered from a human patient who received an intestinal transplant, so some T cells may come from the graft donor. The CDR3, as DNA: TGCGCCAGCAGCTTGGCCTTAGTGACACTATTCACCGGGGAGCTGTTTTTT. Protein sequence: CASSLALVTLFTGELFF.